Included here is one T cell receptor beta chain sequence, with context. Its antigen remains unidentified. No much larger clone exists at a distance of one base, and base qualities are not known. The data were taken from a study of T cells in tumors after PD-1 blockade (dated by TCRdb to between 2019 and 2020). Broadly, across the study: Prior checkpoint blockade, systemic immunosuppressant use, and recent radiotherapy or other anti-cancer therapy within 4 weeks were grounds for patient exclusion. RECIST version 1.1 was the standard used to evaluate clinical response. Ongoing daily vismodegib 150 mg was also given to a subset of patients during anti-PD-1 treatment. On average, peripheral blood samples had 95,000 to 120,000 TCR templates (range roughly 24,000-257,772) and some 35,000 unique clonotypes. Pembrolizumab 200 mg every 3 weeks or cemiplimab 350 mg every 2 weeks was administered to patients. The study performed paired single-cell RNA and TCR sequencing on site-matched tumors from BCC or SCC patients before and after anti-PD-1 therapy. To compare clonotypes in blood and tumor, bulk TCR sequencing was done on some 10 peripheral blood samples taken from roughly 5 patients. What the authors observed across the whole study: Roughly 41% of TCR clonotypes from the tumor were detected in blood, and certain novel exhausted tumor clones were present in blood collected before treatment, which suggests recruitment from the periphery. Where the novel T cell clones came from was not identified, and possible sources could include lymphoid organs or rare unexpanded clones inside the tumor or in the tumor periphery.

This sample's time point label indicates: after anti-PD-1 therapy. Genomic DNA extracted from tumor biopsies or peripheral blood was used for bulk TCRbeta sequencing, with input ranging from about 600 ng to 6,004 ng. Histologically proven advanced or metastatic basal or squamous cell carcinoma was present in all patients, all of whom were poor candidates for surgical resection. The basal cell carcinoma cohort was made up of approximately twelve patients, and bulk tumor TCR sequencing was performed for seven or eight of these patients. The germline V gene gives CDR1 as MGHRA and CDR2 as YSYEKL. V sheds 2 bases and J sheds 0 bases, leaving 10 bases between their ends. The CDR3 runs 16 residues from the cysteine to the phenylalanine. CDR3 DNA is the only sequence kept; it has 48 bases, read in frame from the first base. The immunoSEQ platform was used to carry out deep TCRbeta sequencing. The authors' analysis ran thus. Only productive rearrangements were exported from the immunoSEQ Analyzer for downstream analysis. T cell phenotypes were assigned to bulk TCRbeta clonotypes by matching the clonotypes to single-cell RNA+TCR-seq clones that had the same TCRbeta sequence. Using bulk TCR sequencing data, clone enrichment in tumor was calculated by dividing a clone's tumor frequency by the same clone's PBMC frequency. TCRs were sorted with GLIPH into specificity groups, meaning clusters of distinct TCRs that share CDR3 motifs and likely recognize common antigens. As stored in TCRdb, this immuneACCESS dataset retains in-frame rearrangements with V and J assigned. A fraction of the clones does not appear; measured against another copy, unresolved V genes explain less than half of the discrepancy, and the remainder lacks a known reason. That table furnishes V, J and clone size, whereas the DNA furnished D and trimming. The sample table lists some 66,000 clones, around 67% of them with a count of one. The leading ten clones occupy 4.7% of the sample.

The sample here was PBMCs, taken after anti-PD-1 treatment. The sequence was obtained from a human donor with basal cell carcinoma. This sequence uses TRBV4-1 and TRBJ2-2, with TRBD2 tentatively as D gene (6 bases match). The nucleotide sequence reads TGCGCCAGCAGCCAAATAGCGGAATCGAACACCGGGGAGCTGTTTTTT. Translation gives CASSQIAESNTGELFF.